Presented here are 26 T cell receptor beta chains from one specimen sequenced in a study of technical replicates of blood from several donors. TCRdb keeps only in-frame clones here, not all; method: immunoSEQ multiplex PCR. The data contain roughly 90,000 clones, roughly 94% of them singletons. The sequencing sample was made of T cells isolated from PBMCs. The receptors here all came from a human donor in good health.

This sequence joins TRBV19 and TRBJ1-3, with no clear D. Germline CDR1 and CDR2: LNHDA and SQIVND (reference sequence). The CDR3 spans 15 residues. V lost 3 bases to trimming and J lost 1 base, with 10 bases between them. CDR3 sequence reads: CASSIEGSSGNTIYF. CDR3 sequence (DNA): TGTGCCAGTAGTATTGAGGGCTCGTCTGGAAACACCATATATTTT.

The DNA of the CDR3 is TGTGCCAGCAGGATAAGCACAGGGGCCTACGAGCAGTACTTC. Its protein is CASRISTGAYEQYF. This rearrangement joins TRBV28 to TRBJ2-7; 7 bases map to TRBD1. The CDR3 extends over 14 amino acids. Germline loops: CDR1 MDHEN, CDR2 SYDVKM. J lost 2 bases, V lost 6 bases, and 7 bases had no gene match.

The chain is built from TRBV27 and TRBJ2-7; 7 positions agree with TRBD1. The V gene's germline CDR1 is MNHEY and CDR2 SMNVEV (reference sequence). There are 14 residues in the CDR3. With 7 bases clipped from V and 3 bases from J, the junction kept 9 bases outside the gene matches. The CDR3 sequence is CASIYRDSNYEQYF. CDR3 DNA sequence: TGTGCCAGCATCTACCGGGACAGCAACTACGAGCAGTACTTC.

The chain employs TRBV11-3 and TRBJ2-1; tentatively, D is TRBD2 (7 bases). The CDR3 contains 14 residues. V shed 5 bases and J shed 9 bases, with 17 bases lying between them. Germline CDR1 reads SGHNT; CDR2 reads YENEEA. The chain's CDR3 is CASSPTSQQGEQFF. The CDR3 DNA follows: TGTGCCAGCAGCCCGACTAGCCAACAGGGTGAGCAGTTCTTC.

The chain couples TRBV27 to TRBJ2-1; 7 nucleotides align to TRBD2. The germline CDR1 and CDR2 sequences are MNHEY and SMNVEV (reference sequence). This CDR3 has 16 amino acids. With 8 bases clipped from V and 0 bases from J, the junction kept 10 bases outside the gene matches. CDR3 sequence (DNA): TGTGCCAGCGGGCCTTATGGCGGGAGCTCCTACAATGAGCAGTTCTTC. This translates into CASGPYGGSSYNEQFF.

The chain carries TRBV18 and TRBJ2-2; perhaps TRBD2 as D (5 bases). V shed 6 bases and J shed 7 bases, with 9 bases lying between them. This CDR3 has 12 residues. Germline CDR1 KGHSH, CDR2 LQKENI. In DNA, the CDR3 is TGTGCCAGCTCGCCCCGGGACGGGGAGCTGTTTTTT. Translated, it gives CASSPRDGELFF.

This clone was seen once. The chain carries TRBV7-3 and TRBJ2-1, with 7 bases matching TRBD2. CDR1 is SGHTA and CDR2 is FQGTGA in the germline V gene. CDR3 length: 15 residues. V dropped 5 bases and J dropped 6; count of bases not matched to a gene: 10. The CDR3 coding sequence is TGTGCCAGCAGCGTCGGGACTAATACTCTCAATGAGCAGTTCTTC. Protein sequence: CASSVGTNTLNEQFF.

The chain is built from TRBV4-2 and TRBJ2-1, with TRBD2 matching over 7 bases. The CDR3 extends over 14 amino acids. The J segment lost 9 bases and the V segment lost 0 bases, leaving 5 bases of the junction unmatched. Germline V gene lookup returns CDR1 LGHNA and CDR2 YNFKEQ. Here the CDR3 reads CASSQDQAGSEQFF. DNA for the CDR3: TGTGCCAGCAGCCAAGATCAAGCGGGGAGTGAGCAGTTCTTC.

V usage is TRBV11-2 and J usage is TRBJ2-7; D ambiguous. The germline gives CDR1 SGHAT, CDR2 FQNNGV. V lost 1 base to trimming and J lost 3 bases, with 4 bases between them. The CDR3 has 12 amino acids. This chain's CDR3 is CASSLVSYEQYF. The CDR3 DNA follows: TGTGCCAGCAGCTTAGTGAGCTACGAGCAGTACTTC.

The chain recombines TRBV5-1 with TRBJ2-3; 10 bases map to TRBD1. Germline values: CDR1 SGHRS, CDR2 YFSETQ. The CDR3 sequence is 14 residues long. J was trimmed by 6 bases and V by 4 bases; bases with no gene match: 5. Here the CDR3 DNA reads TGCGCCAGCAGCCTGACAGGGGGCGCGGATACGCAGTATTTT. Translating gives CASSLTGGADTQYF.

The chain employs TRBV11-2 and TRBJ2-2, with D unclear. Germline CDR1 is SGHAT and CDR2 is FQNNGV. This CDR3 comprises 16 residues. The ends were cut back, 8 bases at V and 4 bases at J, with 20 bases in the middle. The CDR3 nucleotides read TGTGCCAGCCGGTCGGAGTCCATCTACATCACCGGGGAGCTGTTTTTT. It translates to CASRSESIYITGELFF.

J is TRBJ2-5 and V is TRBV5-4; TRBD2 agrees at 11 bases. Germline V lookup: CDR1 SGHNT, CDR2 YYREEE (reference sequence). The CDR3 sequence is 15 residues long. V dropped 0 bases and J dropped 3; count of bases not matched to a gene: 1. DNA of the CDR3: TGTGCCAGCAGCTTGGGGGGACTAGCGGAAGAGACCCAGTACTTC. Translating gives CASSLGGLAEETQYF.

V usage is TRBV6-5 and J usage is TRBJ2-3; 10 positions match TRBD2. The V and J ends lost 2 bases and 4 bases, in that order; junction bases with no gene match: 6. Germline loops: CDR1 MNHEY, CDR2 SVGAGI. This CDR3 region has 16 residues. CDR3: CASSYASGGRADTQYF. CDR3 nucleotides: TGTGCCAGCAGTTACGCTAGCGGGGGAAGGGCAGATACGCAGTATTTT.

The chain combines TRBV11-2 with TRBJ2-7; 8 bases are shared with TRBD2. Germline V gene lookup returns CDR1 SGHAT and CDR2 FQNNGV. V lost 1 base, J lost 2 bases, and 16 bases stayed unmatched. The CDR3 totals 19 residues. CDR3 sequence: CASSLARPSLAGRPYEQYF. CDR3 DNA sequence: TGTGCCAGCAGCTTAGCTCGACCGAGTTTAGCGGGACGACCCTACGAGCAGTACTTC.

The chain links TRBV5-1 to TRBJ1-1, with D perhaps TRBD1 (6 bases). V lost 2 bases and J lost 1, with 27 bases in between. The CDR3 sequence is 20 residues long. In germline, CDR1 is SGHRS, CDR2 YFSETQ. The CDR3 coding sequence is TGCGCCAGCAGCTTCTGGCCCCGCGGGTCCAATACGGACAGGAACACTGAAGCTTTCTTT. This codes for CASSFWPRGSNTDRNTEAFF. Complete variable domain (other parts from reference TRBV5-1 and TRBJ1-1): KAGVTQTPRYLIKTRGQQVTLSCSPISGHRSVSWYQQTPGQGLQFLFEYFSETQRNKGNFPGRFSGRQFSNSRSEMNVSTLELGDSALYLCASSFWPRGSNTDRNTEAFFGQGTRLTVV.

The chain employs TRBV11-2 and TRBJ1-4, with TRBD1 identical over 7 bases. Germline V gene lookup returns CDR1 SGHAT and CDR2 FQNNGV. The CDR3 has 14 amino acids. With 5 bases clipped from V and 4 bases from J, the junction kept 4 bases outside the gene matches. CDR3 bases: TGTGCCAGCAGCGTCAGGGGGTTTAATGAAAAACTGTTTTTT. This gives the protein CASSVRGFNEKLFF.

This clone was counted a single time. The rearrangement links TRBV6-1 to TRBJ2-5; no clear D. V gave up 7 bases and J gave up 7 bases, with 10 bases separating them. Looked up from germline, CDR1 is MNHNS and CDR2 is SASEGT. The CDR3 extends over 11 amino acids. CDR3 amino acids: CASKESGTQYF. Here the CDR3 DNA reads TGTGCCAGCAAAGAGTCCGGGACCCAGTACTTC.

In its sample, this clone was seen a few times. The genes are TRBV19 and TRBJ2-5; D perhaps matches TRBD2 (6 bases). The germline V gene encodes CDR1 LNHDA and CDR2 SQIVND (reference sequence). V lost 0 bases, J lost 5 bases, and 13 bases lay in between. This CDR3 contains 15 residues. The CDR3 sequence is CASSIELARSETQYF. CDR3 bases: TGTGCCAGTAGTATAGAGCTAGCGCGGTCTGAGACCCAGTACTTC.

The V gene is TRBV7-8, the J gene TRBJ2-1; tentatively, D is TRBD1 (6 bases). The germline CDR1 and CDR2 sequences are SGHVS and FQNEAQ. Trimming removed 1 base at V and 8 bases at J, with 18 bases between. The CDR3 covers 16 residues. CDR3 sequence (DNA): TGTGCCAGCAGCTTAGATCGCACTAGGGGGTACGATGAGCAGTTCTTC. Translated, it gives CASSLDRTRGYDEQFF.

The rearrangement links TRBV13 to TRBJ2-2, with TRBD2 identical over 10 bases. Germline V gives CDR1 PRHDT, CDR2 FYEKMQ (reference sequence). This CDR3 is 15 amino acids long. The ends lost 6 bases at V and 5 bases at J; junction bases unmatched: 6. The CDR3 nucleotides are TGTGCCAGCAGTTTTTCGGGACTAGCGACCGGGGAGCTGTTTTTT. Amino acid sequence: CASSFSGLATGELFF. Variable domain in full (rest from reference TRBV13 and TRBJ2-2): AAGVIQSPRHLIKEKRETATLKCYPIPRHDTVYWYQQGPGQDPQFLISFYEKMQSDKGSIPDRFSAQQFSDYHSELNMSSLELGDSALYFCASSFSGLATGELFFGEGSRLTVL.

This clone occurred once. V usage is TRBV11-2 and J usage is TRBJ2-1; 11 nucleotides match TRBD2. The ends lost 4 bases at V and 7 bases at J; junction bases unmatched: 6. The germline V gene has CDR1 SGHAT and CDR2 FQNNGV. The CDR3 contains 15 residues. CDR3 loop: CASSSGLAGGNEQFF. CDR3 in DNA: TGTGCCAGCAGCTCAGGACTAGCGGGCGGAAATGAGCAGTTCTTC.

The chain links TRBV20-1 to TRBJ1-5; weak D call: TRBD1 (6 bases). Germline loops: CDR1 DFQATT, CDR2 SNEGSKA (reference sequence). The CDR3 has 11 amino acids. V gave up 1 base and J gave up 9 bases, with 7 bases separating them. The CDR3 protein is CSARVGGPQHF. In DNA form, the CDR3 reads TGCAGTGCTAGAGTAGGGGGGCCCCAGCATTTT.

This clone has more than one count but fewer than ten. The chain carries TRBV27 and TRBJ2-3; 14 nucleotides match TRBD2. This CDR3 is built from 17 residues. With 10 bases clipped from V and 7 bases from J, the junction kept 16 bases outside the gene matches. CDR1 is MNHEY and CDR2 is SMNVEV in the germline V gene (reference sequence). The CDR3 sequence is CATSPPRLAGGLNTQYF. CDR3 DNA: TGTGCCACCTCACCCCCGAGACTAGCGGGGGGGCTTAATACGCAGTATTTT.

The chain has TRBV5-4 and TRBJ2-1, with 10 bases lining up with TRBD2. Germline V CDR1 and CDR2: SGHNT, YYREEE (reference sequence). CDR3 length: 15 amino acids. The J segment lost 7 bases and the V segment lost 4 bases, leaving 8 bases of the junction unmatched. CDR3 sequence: CASSPGTSAPNEQFF. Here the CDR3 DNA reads TGTGCCAGCAGCCCCGGGACTAGCGCACCAAATGAGCAGTTCTTC.

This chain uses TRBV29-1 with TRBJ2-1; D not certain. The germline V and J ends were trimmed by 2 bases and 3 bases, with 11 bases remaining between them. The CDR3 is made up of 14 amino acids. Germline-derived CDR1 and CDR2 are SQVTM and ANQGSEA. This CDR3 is CSVETNPDYNEQFF. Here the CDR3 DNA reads TGCAGCGTTGAAACAAATCCAGACTACAATGAGCAGTTCTTC.

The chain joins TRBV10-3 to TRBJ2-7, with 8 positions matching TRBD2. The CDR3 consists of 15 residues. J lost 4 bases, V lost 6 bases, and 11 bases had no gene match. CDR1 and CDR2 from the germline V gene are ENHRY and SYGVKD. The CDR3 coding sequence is TGTGCCATCAGCCCGGGTACTAGCGGATTATACGAGCAGTACTTC. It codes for CAISPGTSGLYEQYF.